The 13 T cell receptor beta chains presented below share a single source sample, sequenced in a study of blood T cell repertoires in COVID-19. The data were produced by immunoSEQ multiplex PCR, yet TCRdb's version contains in-frame clones alone and is incomplete. The sample has about 380,000 clones, around 85% seen once. The sample taken for sequencing was peripheral blood. The source is a woman between 18 and 29 years old with acute or convalescent COVID-19.

Notes on this clone: One end of the junction does not line up with germline, which may come from a read error. The V and J genes are TRBV12-3 or TRBV12-4 and TRBJ2-3, with 7 nucleotides matching TRBD2. The CDR3 is made up of 13 amino acids. The CDR3 reads CGSRGEGADTQYF. Here the CDR3 DNA reads TGTGGCAGCCGCGGGGAGGGCGCAGATACGCAGTATTTT.

This clone was counted a few times. The J gene is TRBJ2-7, the V gene TRBV18; no clear D. This CDR3 contains 14 residues. CDR1 is KGHSH and CDR2 is LQKENI in the germline V gene. Deletions cut 5 bases from V and 2 bases from J, with 13 bases between. The CDR3 is CASSSNNRAYEQYF. The DNA of the CDR3 is TGTGCCAGCTCATCAAACAACAGAGCCTACGAGCAGTACTTC.

The rearrangement links TRBV11-2 to TRBJ2-1, with 14 bases identical to TRBD2. Germline V gene data show CDR1 as SGHAT and CDR2 as FQNNGV. This CDR3 spans 15 amino acids. Trimming cost V 5 bases and J 10 bases; bases outside gene matches: 7. CDR3 DNA: TGTGCCAGCAGCCCTCCGGGACTAGCGGGAGACGAGCAGTTCTTC. This sequence encodes CASSPPGLAGDEQFF.

This chain uses TRBV5-6 with TRBJ2-2, with 10 bases fitting TRBD2. The V gene's germline CDR1 is SGHDT and CDR2 YYEEEE. Unmatched junction bases numbered 6, after V lost 0 bases and J lost 7 bases. CDR3 length equals 16 residues. The CDR3: CASSLGLAGRGGELFF. The DNA for the CDR3 is TGTGCCAGCAGCTTGGGACTAGCGGGTCGTGGCGGGGAGCTGTTTTTT. Full variable domain (missing parts from reference TRBV5-6 and TRBJ2-2): DAGVTQSPTHLIKTRGQQVTLRCSPKSGHDTVSWYQQALGQGPQFIFQYYEEEERQRGNFPDRFSGHQFPNYSSELNVNALLLGDSALYLCASSLGLAGRGGELFFGEGSRLTVL.

The chain combines TRBV6-5 with TRBJ2-1; a weak D match, TRBD2 (6 bases). There are 13 residues in the CDR3. The V and J ends lost 5 bases and 7 bases respectively, with 12 bases between them. Per germline, CDR1 MNHEY and CDR2 SVGAGI. The CDR3, as DNA: TGTGCCAGCAGTCCGGGGGATAGGAATGAGCAGTTCTTC. It translates to CASSPGDRNEQFF.

The chain joins TRBV7-2 to TRBJ2-2, with 7 bases fitting TRBD1. The CDR3 totals 15 residues. Germline CDR1 and CDR2: SGHTA and FQGNSA. The trim removed 5 bases at V and 1 base at J, leaving 4 bases unmatched. The CDR3 coding sequence is TGTGCCAGCAGCCCGGGACAGTGGAACACCGGGGAGCTGTTTTTT. Its protein is CASSPGQWNTGELFF.

The chain couples TRBV14 to TRBJ1-1; possible D gene TRBD1, 5 bases. CDR1 SGHDN and CDR2 FVKESK come from the germline V gene. Trimming left V 0 bases short and J 4 bases short, with 12 bases between. The CDR3 length is 15 residues. As DNA, the CDR3 is TGTGCCAGCAGCCAAGATCCAGGGCAGGGCACTGAAGCTTTCTTT. This encodes CASSQDPGQGTEAFF.

The chain recombines TRBV11-2 with TRBJ1-2, with D unresolved. Per germline, CDR1 SGHAT and CDR2 FQNNGV. Trimming removed 1 base from V and 3 bases from J, with 6 bases in between. The CDR3 runs to 13 residues. This CDR3 reads CASSLAQDYGYTF. In nucleotides, the CDR3 is TGTGCCAGCAGCTTAGCGCAGGACTATGGCTACACCTTC.

The chain joins TRBV7-9 to TRBJ1-4, with TRBD1 matching 11 bases. The junction had 3 bases not matched to a gene; V was cut back by 8 bases and J by 7 bases. The germline gives CDR1 SEHNR, CDR2 FQNEAQ (reference sequence). The CDR3 totals 13 residues. The CDR3 region has the DNA TGTGCCAGCCGGGGACAGGGGGTTGAAAAACTGTTTTTT. It translates to CASRGQGVEKLFF.

This clone has a handful of counts. The rearrangement links TRBV19 to TRBJ1-5; 7 bases are shared with TRBD1. The CDR3 sequence is 16 residues long. CDR1 is LNHDA and CDR2 is SQIVND in the germline V gene (reference sequence). The junction had 11 bases not matched to a gene; V was cut back by 6 bases and J by 3 bases. The chain's CDR3 is CASRPEGTAPNQPQHF. The CDR3 bases are TGTGCCAGTAGACCTGAGGGGACAGCCCCCAATCAGCCCCAGCATTTT.

V usage is TRBV5-5 and J usage is TRBJ1-1; 7 bases align to TRBD1. CDR1 is SGHKS, CDR2 YYEKEE, per germline (reference sequence). V lost 4 bases and J lost 0; bases outside the gene matches: 6. This CDR3 is built from 15 residues. CDR3 in DNA: TGTGCCAGCAGCCAGGGACAGCCCATGAACACTGAAGCTTTCTTT. Encoded protein: CASSQGQPMNTEAFF.

This chain links TRBV12-2 with TRBJ2-7; the table's D call TRBD1 went unverified against the DNA. TRBV12-2 is given as a pseudogene. The CDR3 is made up of 15 amino acids. The CDR3 nucleotides are TGTGCAAGTCGCTTAGTAGCCAGGGGCCCCTACGAGCAGTACTTC. It codes for CASRLVARGPYEQYF.

The chain recombines TRBV19 with TRBJ1-5; D is perhaps TRBD1 (5 bases). The germline V gene encodes CDR1 LNHDA and CDR2 SQIVND (reference sequence). With 9 bases removed from V and 1 base from J, the gap between germline ends came to 16 bases. The CDR3 consists of 15 residues. Written as DNA, the CDR3 is TGTGCCAGCCTAAGGACCGGGGGGAGCAATCAGCCCCAGCATTTT. Encoded protein: CASLRTGGSNQPQHF.